One T cell receptor (beta chain) is described in this entry. The record originates from a study of shared clonotypes between healthy human individuals. Across the whole study: Samples came from two female and a few male donors aged 18 to 49.

Only in-frame clones appear in the TCRdb table, and some are missing; sequencing was by immunoSEQ multiplex PCR. The sample lists 2.3 million or so clones, about 92% occurring once. Trimming took 5 bases from V and 4 from J, leaving 10 bases between them. Germline CDR1 SGHRS, CDR2 YFSETQ. The CDR3 runs to 13 residues. The rearrangement uses TRBV5-1 and TRBJ2-1; no definite D call. The sample consisted of naive CD4+ T cells from PBMCs. Subset defined: CD45RA+ positively selected. The clonotype originates from a man aged 18 to 29 in good health. Some clones in this sample may be carry-over from other donors' samples. The CDR3 here is CASRNSEYNEQFF. CDR3 coding DNA: TGCGCCAGCAGAAACTCCGAATACAATGAGCAGTTCTTC. Full variable domain (outside the CDR3, taken from reference TRBV5-1 and TRBJ2-1): KAGVTQTPRYLIKTRGQQVTLSCSPISGHRSVSWYQQTPGQGLQFLFEYFSETQRNKGNFPGRFSGRQFSNSRSEMNVSTLELGDSALYLCASRNSEYNEQFFGPGTRLTVL.